The 20 T cell receptor beta chains below come from one sample, sequenced in a study of cytomegalovirus exposure and HLA in healthy donors. Researchers ran the PCR with 60 Vbeta and 13 Jbeta primers. Generated by immunoSEQ multiplex PCR, the TCRdb table keeps only in-frame clones and is missing some. The sample yields 65,000 to 85,000 clones, roughly 84% seen once. Sequences were obtained from PBMCs. All receptors come from a woman between 45 and 65 years old in good health and CMV-seronegative.

The J gene is TRBJ2-5, the V gene TRBV7-3; possibly TRBD1 for D (6 bases). Trimming stripped 1 base from V and 4 bases from J, with 16 bases between. Looked up from germline, CDR1 is SGHTA and CDR2 is FQGTGA. CDR3 length: 16 residues. This CDR3 reads CASSLRGQGLGETQYF. The CDR3 bases are TGTGCCAGCAGCTTAAGGGGACAAGGGCTGGGAGAGACCCAGTACTTC.

J is TRBJ2-5 and V is TRBV4-1; D might be TRBD1 (6 bases). The V gene's germline CDR1 is MGHRA and CDR2 YSYEKL. Between the trimmed V and J ends, which lost 1 base and 5 bases, there was a span of 11 bases. The CDR3 consists of 14 residues. The DNA of the CDR3 is TGCGCCAGCAGCCAAGTTTCAGGGGAGGAGACCCAGTACTTC. Protein product: CASSQVSGEETQYF.

J is TRBJ1-2 and V is TRBV2; 9 bases map to TRBD1. Trimming cost V 0 bases and J 4 bases; bases outside gene matches: 0. The CDR3 is made up of 14 amino acids. Germline V CDR1 and CDR2: SNHLY, FYNNEI. The CDR3 loop is CASSEATGGYGYTF. DNA for the CDR3: TGTGCCAGCAGTGAAGCGACAGGGGGCTATGGCTACACCTTC.

The chain is built from TRBV7-9 and TRBJ2-1; D is undetermined. This CDR3 is 15 amino acids long. Trimming removed 2 bases at V and 7 bases at J, with 15 bases between. Germline CDR1 is SEHNR and CDR2 is FQNEAQ (reference sequence). CDR3 region: CASSLSVSFSNEQFF. In nucleotides, the CDR3 is TGTGCCAGCAGCTTATCCGTCTCTTTTAGTAATGAGCAGTTCTTC.

The chain joins TRBV2 to TRBJ2-3; the match to TRBD2 covers 15 bases. The ends lost 5 bases at V and 6 bases at J; junction bases unmatched: 6. CDR1 SNHLY and CDR2 FYNNEI come from the germline V gene. The length of the CDR3 is 16 residues. DNA of the CDR3: TGTGCCAGCAGTCCTGGACTAGCGGGGGGGCGGGATACGCAGTATTTT. This codes for CASSPGLAGGRDTQYF.

The chain uses TRBV5-8 and TRBJ1-1, with 10 bases aligning to TRBD1. Germline V gives CDR1 SGHTS, CDR2 YDEGEE. There are 16 residues in the CDR3. V gave up 9 bases and J gave up 4 bases; unmatched junction bases: 15. CDR3 residues: CATSFRGTGVSTEAFF. CDR3 DNA: TGTGCCACCTCCTTTCGCGGGACAGGGGTTAGCACTGAAGCTTTCTTT.

This chain joins TRBV5-1 and TRBJ1-5, with D perhaps matching TRBD1 (5 bases). With 3 bases removed from V and 4 bases from J, the gap between germline ends came to 17 bases. Germline V gene lookup returns CDR1 SGHRS and CDR2 YFSETQ. The CDR3 spans 16 residues. The CDR3 here is CASSSDKGALNQPQHF. Written as DNA, the CDR3 is TGCGCCAGCAGCTCGGACAAAGGGGCGCTGAATCAGCCCCAGCATTTT.

A word on this clone: The same CDR3 is also encoded by other DNA sequences in this sample. CDR3: CAISAGQGYEQYF. Here the CDR3 DNA reads TGTGCCATCAGTGCGGGACAGGGATACGAGCAGTACTTC. The rearrangement joins TRBV10-3 to TRBJ2-7; 9 bases are a match to TRBD1. There are 13 residues in the CDR3. The germline V gene has CDR1 ENHRY and CDR2 SYGVKD. The trim removed 4 bases at V and 4 bases at J, leaving 2 bases unmatched.

V gene TRBV11-2 combines with J gene TRBJ2-7; possibly TRBD1 for D (6 bases). The CDR3 has 15 residues. V lost 1 base and J 0 bases, leaving 10 bases between the germline ends. Germline assignment: CDR1 SGHAT and CDR2 FQNNGV. CDR3 region: CASSLGGHFSYEQYF. In DNA, the CDR3 is TGTGCCAGCAGCTTAGGGGGGCACTTCTCCTACGAGCAGTACTTC. The variable domain in full, completed from reference TRBV11-2 and TRBJ2-7, reads EAGVAQSPRYKIIEKRQSVAFWCNPISGHATLYWYQQILGQGPKLLIQFQNNGVVDDSQLPKDRFSAERLKGVDSTLKIQPAKLEDSAVYLCASSLGGHFSYEQYFGPGTRLTVT.

This chain links TRBV7-9 with TRBJ2-1; 9 positions match TRBD1. With 0 bases clipped from V and 6 bases from J, the junction kept 9 bases outside the gene matches. The CDR3 sequence is 17 residues long. The germline V gene has CDR1 SEHNR and CDR2 FQNEAQ (reference sequence). The CDR3 region has the DNA TGTGCCAGCAGCTTAGCCCCCGGGACAGGGACCTTCAATGAGCAGTTCTTC. It yields the protein CASSLAPGTGTFNEQFF.

The CDR3 region has the DNA TGTGCCAGCAGTCAGGGCTGGGGTTCCTATGGCTACACCTTC. Protein: CASSQGWGSYGYTF. V usage is TRBV2 and J usage is TRBJ1-2, with D possibly matching TRBD1 (5 bases). This CDR3 comprises 14 residues. V lost 5 bases and J lost 4, with 14 bases in between. In germline, CDR1 is SNHLY, CDR2 FYNNEI.

The rearrangement joins TRBV6-5 to TRBJ1-1, with D perhaps matching TRBD1 (6 bases). Germline CDR1 reads MNHEY; CDR2 reads SVGAGI. V dropped 0 bases and J dropped 0 bases, with 11 bases sitting between them. The CDR3 sequence is 16 residues long. This chain's CDR3 is CASSYSWTAMNTEAFF. For the CDR3, the DNA is TGTGCCAGCAGTTACTCGTGGACAGCTATGAACACTGAAGCTTTCTTT.

This chain connects TRBV6-5 to TRBJ1-2; D is uncertain. The V gene's germline CDR1 is MNHEY and CDR2 SVGAGI. The CDR3 has 14 residues. Trimming left V 5 bases short and J 2 bases short, with 12 bases between. CDR3 amino acids: CASSETQTNYGYTF. The CDR3 nucleotides are TGTGCCAGCAGTGAGACACAGACGAACTATGGCTACACCTTC.

The V call is TRBV2, the J call TRBJ2-7, with TRBD2 as a possible D gene (7 bases). Germline CDR1 is SNHLY and CDR2 is FYNNEI. With 8 bases removed from V and 2 bases from J, the gap between germline ends came to 13 bases. CDR3 size: 13 residues. The CDR3 region is CASLGGGAYEQYF. The CDR3 DNA sequence: TGTGCCAGCTTAGGGGGAGGGGCCTACGAGCAGTACTTC.

V is TRBV14 and J is TRBJ2-7; 10 positions agree with TRBD1. After removal of 3 bases from V and 3 bases from J, the junction contained 5 bases not matched to a gene. Germline values: CDR1 SGHDN, CDR2 FVKESK. The CDR3 runs to 15 residues. CDR3 sequence reads: CASSQRQGASYEQYF. The CDR3 DNA follows: TGTGCCAGCAGCCAGAGACAGGGGGCTAGCTACGAGCAGTACTTC.

The chain couples TRBV28 to TRBJ2-5, with unresolved D. The J call may be wrong; the DNA end is better matched by TRBJ2-7. Germline values: CDR1 MDHEN, CDR2 SYDVKM. The CDR3 loop spans 12 amino acids. CDR3 DNA: TGTGCCAGCAGTTCCTATTCCTACGAGCAGTACTTC. Amino acid sequence: CASSSYSYEQYF.

The chain couples TRBV5-1 to TRBJ2-5, with TRBD1 matching over 9 bases. With V trimmed by 5 bases and J by 5 bases, 4 bases remained unmatched. Germline V gene sequence: CDR1 SGHRS, CDR2 YFSETQ. The length of the CDR3 is 13 residues. The CDR3 loop is CASSPTGGETQYF. The CDR3 nucleotides are TGCGCCAGCAGTCCCACAGGGGGCGAGACCCAGTACTTC.

This chain connects TRBV5-1 to TRBJ2-4; no clear D gene. The CDR3 length is 14 residues. Germline lookup yields CDR1 SGHRS and CDR2 YFSETQ. The germline V and J ends were trimmed by 4 bases and 8 bases, with 16 bases remaining between them. The CDR3 is CASSPRPGSDIQYF. CDR3 sequence (DNA): TGCGCCAGCAGCCCCCGGCCAGGATCGGACATTCAGTACTTC.

Only one count was recorded for this clone. This rearrangement joins TRBV10-2 to TRBJ2-7, with TRBD1 identical over 9 bases. The CDR3 length is 15 residues. V lost 7 bases and J lost 4; bases outside the gene matches: 11. Germline loops: CDR1 WSHSY, CDR2 SAAADI. CDR3 amino acids: CASTTPDRGLYEQYF. CDR3 bases: TGCGCCAGCACGACGCCGGACAGGGGACTATACGAGCAGTACTTC.

V is TRBV19 and J is TRBJ2-1; unclear D gene. Germline-derived CDR1 and CDR2 are LNHDA and SQIVND (reference sequence). The CDR3 extends over 16 amino acids. With 3 bases removed from V and 2 bases from J, the gap between germline ends came to 14 bases. The CDR3 bases are TGTGCCAGTAGTATTAAGAGAGAACCCCCCTACAATGAGCAGTTCTTC. Its protein product is CASSIKREPPYNEQFF.